This is a list of T cell receptor beta chains from one sample in a study of shared T cell receptors in the human thymus. Repertoires were generated with immunoSEQ multiplex PCR, while TCRdb's copy carries only in-frame clones and drops some. The repertoire includes about 610,000 clones, approximately 90% of them detected once, and approximately 0.011% sits in the top ten. The data were also submitted as part of a second study, on human thymus T cells.

The material sequenced was thymocytes. Receptor source: a boy under three years old with a congenital heart defect. Both conserved end residues are part of each CDR3. Each record gives: V gene, clone size, D gene, J gene, CDR3 DNA, CDR3 protein. A D gene is named only where the DNA matches it firmly. Size values are once, few and many counts, or a class for expanded clones, and some rows have none.

>TRBV6-1|.|TRBD1|TRBJ1-3
TGTGCCAGCAGCACGGGACAGGGAGTCGGAAACACCATATATTTT
CASSTGQGVGNTIYF
>TRBV5-1|.|TRBD1|TRBJ1-1
TGCGCCAGCAGCTTGCAACGGGGACAGGGGAACACTGAAGCTTTCTTT
CASSLQRGQGNTEAFF
>TRBV4-1|.|TRBD2|TRBJ2-7
TGCGCCAGCAGCCAGGCCGGGACTAGCGGGACCGAGCAGTACTTC
CASSQAGTSGTEQYF
>TRBV4-1|.|TRBD2|TRBJ2-1
TGCGCCAGCAGCCAAGCGGGGCTAGCGGGATCCTACAATGAGCAGTTCTTC
CASSQAGLAGSYNEQFF
>TRBV29-1|.|.|TRBJ1-4
TGCAGCGTTGAAAGGGGGGGTAATGAAAAACTGTTTTTT
CSVERGGNEKLFF
>TRBV15|.|.|TRBJ2-2
TGTGCCACCAGCTCTCCAGGGGACACCGGGGAGCTGTTTTTT
CATSSPGDTGELFF
>TRBV19|.|TRBD2|TRBJ2-1
TGTGCCAGTACCCTCGGGCCCAGCGGGAGGGCCTTTTACAATGAGCAGTTCTTC
CASTLGPSGRAFYNEQFF
>TRBV5-4|.|TRBD1|TRBJ1-1
TGTGCCAGCAGCCTGACGACAGGGGGGAACACTGAAGCTTTCTTT
CASSLTTGGNTEAFF
>TRBV6-1|.|.|TRBJ1-2
TGTGCCAGCAGACCGAACTTGTCCTATGGCTACACCTTC
CASRPNLSYGYTF
>TRBV9|.|TRBD2|TRBJ2-3
TGTGCCAGCAGCGTAGAGGGGCGGGAGAACTCAGATACGCAGTATTTT
CASSVEGRENSDTQYF
>TRBV4-3|.|.|TRBJ2-1
TGCGCCAGCAGCCAAGCGGGATCACTGGGGAATGAGCAGTTCTTC
CASSQAGSLGNEQFF
>TRBV30|.|.|TRBJ2-2
TGTGCCTGGAGTGCGGTGGAGTTTCCCGGGGAGCTGTTTTTT
CAWSAVEFPGELFF
>TRBV5-3|.|.|TRBJ2-7
TGTGCCAGAAGCCGTCCCCGGACAGCCTCCTACGAGCAGTACTTC
CARSRPRTASYEQYF
>TRBV7-6|.|.|TRBJ2-7
TGTGCCAGCAGCTTAGCAGAAAGGGGAAGGTTCGGGAGCCACGAGCAGTACTTC
CASSLAERGRFGSHEQYF
>TRBV7-6|.|.|TRBJ2-2
TGTGCCAGCAGCTTGCTTGCAGGGGTGGGTTCTGGGGAGCTGTTTTTT
CASSLLAGVGSGELFF
>TRBV30|.|.|TRBJ1-3
TGTGCCTGGAGTCCCGGGGATGTTGCAAACACCATATATTTT
CAWSPGDVANTIYF
>TRBV5-1|.|.|TRBJ2-1
TGCGCCAGCAGCTTCGGGAGCTCCTACAATGAGCAGTTCTTC
CASSFGSSYNEQFF
>TRBV2|.|TRBD2|TRBJ2-5
TGTGCCAGCAGTGCGACTAGCGGGACGGAGACCCAGTACTTC
CASSATSGTETQYF
>TRBV25-1|.|TRBD2|TRBJ2-2
TGTGCCAGCAGTGAGCCCCCCGGACTAGCGGGAGTCACCGGGGAGCTGTTTTTT
CASSEPPGLAGVTGELFF
>TRBV27|.|TRBD2|TRBJ2-1
TGTGCCAGCAGTTTAATGGGACTAGGGAGTAATGAGCAGTTCTTC
CASSLMGLGSNEQFF
>TRBV11-3|.|.|TRBJ2-7
TGTGCCAGCAGCGATAGTTCCCGTTACGAGCAGTACTTC
CASSDSSRYEQYF
>TRBV5-4|.|TRBD1|TRBJ2-5
TGTGCCAGCAGCTCGGGACAGGAAGAAGAGACCCAGTACTTC
CASSSGQEEETQYF
>TRBV23-1|once|.|TRBJ2-5
TGCGCGCCGGACAGTAGAGAGACCCAGTACTTC
CAPDSRETQYF
>TRBV29-1|.|TRBD1|TRBJ2-4
TGCAGCGTCGGGGGACAGGATAACAAAAACATTCAGTACTTC
CSVGGQDNKNIQYF
>TRBV27|.|.|TRBJ2-5
TGTGCCAGCAGTTTATCGGGGGACACCATCCTCCAAGAGACCCAGTACTTC
CASSLSGDTILQETQYF
>TRBV30|.|.|TRBJ1-1
TGTGCCTGTTGGCAGGGTGGTAATGAAGCTTTCTTT
CACWQGGNEAFF
>TRBV9|once|.|TRBJ1-1
TGTGCCAGCAGCGCGAACCGGGACAATCCATGGGCTTTCTTT
CASSANRDNPWAFF
>TRBV27|.|TRBD2|TRBJ2-1
TGTGCCAGCAGTTTAGGGACTAGCTGGAATGAGCAGTTCTTC
CASSLGTSWNEQFF
>TRBV29-1|.|.|TRBJ2-3
TGCAGCGTCGATGGGGCCCAGAGAGGCACAGATACGCAGTATTTT
CSVDGAQRGTDTQYF
>TRBV6-6|.|.|TRBJ1-1
TGTGCCAGCAGGGGGTTCGGGGGGGACGGCCCTTCGATCCCATTT
CASRGFGGDGPSIPF
>TRBV10-3|.|TRBD2|TRBJ2-1
TGTGCCATCAGCACTAGCGGGCCCCACAATGAGCAGTTCTTC
CAISTSGPHNEQFF
>TRBV10-3|.|TRBD2|TRBJ2-1
TGTGCCAACCTACCTAGCGGGACCTCCAATGAGCAGTTCTTC
CANLPSGTSNEQFF
>TRBV6-6|.|TRBD1|TRBJ2-1
TGTGCCAGCAGGGGACAGGGGAGCTACAATGAGCAGTTCTTC
CASRGQGSYNEQFF
>TRBV14|.|TRBD2|TRBJ2-1
TGTGCCAGCAGCCAAGAGGAGAAGGGTTTAAGGCGGGAGGGTTCGTTCAATGAGCAGTTCTTC
CASSQEEKGLRREGSFNEQFF
>TRBV5-1|.|.|TRBJ1-4
TGCGCCAGCAGCCCGGGGTGGGGAGCGAACGAAAAACTGTTTTTT
CASSPGWGANEKLFF
>TRBV19|few|.|TRBJ2-7
TGTGCCAGTAGTATAAAGCTCTCCTACGAGCAGTACTTC
CASSIKLSYEQYF
>TRBV4-1|.|TRBD2|TRBJ2-7
TGCGCCAGCAGCCCCTCTAGCGGGAGTACCTACGAGCAGTACTTC
CASSPSSGSTYEQYF
>TRBV11-2|once|.|TRBJ2-5
TGTGCCAGCAGCACAGCACAGGGTGGGGAGACCCAGTACTTC
CASSTAQGGETQYF
>TRBV30|.|TRBD2|TRBJ2-6
TGTGCCTGGAGGCTCCGCCCGGGACTAGCGGGAGCTGGGGCCAACGTCCTGACTTTC
CAWRLRPGLAGAGANVLTF
>TRBV14|.|TRBD1|TRBJ1-1
TGTGCCAGCAGCGCCCGGGACAGGGGGGAGAACACTGAAGCTTTCTTT
CASSARDRGENTEAFF
>TRBV4-2|once|TRBD2|TRBJ2-1
TGTGCCAGCAGCCAAGACCCGGGACTAGCTAGCTACAATGAGCAGTTCTTC
CASSQDPGLASYNEQFF
>TRBV5-6|.|TRBD1|TRBJ2-7
TGTGCCGGCAGCCCCGGGACAGGGGCCTACGAGCAGTACTTC
CAGSPGTGAYEQYF
>TRBV29-1|.|TRBD2|TRBJ2-5
TGCAGCGTTTCCCTAAACCGGACTAGCGGGAAAGAGACCCAGTACTTC
CSVSLNRTSGKETQYF
>TRBV14|.|.|TRBJ2-5
TGTGCCAGCAGCCAAGGATTCAGTCAAGAGACCCAGTACTTC
CASSQGFSQETQYF
>TRBV7-2|.|TRBD2|TRBJ2-3
TGTGCCAGCAGCTCAACACTACTAGCGGGACGCACAGATACGCAGTATTTT
CASSSTLLAGRTDTQYF
>TRBV5-1|.|TRBD1|TRBJ1-2
TGCGCCAGCAGCTCCGGACAGGGTTTCGGCTATGGCTACACCTTC
CASSSGQGFGYGYTF
>TRBV6-4|.|.|TRBJ2-7
TGTGCCAGCAGTGACGGTTGCGTTAGGAGGTCAGCTCCCTACGAGCAGTACTTC
CASSDGCVRRSAPYEQYF
>TRBV25-1|few|.|TRBJ2-1
TGTGCCAGCAGTGTATATAGCGATGAGCAGTTCTTC
CASSVYSDEQFF
>TRBV6-5|.|TRBD1|TRBJ1-1
TGTGCCAGCAGTTATACAGGGGAGACTGAAGCTTTCTTT
CASSYTGETEAFF
>TRBV11-3|.|TRBD2|TRBJ2-7
TGTGCCAGCAGCTTAGAGGCCTTTCGGGTTCAGGGGACTAGCGATTACGAGCAGTACTTC
CASSLEAFRVQGTSDYEQYF
>TRBV4-3|.|TRBD1|TRBJ2-7
TGCGCCAGCAGCCAGGGTCGGGGACAGGGGTCCTACGAGCAGTACTTC
CASSQGRGQGSYEQYF
>TRBV5-6|.|.|TRBJ2-7
TGTGCCAGCAGCTGGCTCCCCGCAGGGTGCTCTTGGTACGAGCAGTACTTC
CASSWLPAGCSWYEQYF
>TRBV5-5|.|TRBD1|TRBJ1-5
TGTGCCAGCAGCGACCGGGACAGGGGCCGCGATAGCAATCAGCCCCAGCATTTT
CASSDRDRGRDSNQPQHF
>TRBV5-1|once|.|TRBJ2-7
TGCGCCAGCAGCTTGGATAATGGGGTAGACAGAGCCTACGAGCAGTACTTC
CASSLDNGVDRAYEQYF
>TRBV7-4|.|TRBD2|TRBJ2-2
TGTGCCAGCAGAGCGGACACCGGGACTAAGGACACCGGGGAGCTGTTTTTT
CASRADTGTKDTGELFF
>TRBV28|.|TRBD1|TRBJ1-2
TGTGCCAGCAGTGATCGACAGGGTGGGCCTCCCTATGGCTACACCTTC
CASSDRQGGPPYGYTF
>TRBV6-6|.|TRBD1|TRBJ2-7
TGTGCCAGCAGTTCCGGGACAGGGGGCCCCTACGAGCAGTACTTC
CASSSGTGGPYEQYF